This is a list of T cell receptor beta chains from one sample in a study of blood T cells in healthy people across ages. MiXCR, applied by TCRdb to the 5' RACE reads, yields one record per CDR3 protein. The sample carries around 1,800,000 distinct CDR3 sequences, about 39% recorded once. The specimen was blood. Receptors originate from a human donor in good health. The CDR3 runs from the conserved cysteine through the conserved F or W. The order of the fields is D gene, CDR3 length, J gene, clone size, V gene, CDR3 DNA, CDR3 protein. A D gene is named only where the DNA matches it firmly. Size is omitted from some rows. Given values are once, few, many or a class for expanded clones.

D gene: .; CDR3 length: 16; J gene: TRBJ2-2; clone size: .; V gene: TRBV15; CDR3 DNA: TGTGCCACCAGCCCCTTCGGGGCTGGGGACACCGGGGAGCTGTTTTTT; CDR3 protein: CATSPFGAGDTGELFF
D gene: .; CDR3 length: 14; J gene: TRBJ2-1; clone size: few; V gene: TRBV27; CDR3 DNA: TGTGCCAGCATACCAAAACAGAGATACAATGAGCAGTTCTTC; CDR3 protein: CASIPKQRYNEQFF
D gene: TRBD2; CDR3 length: 14; J gene: TRBJ2-1; clone size: .; V gene: TRBV7-6; CDR3 DNA: TGTGCCAGCAGCGCCGGGGGGATATACAATGAGCAGTTCTTC; CDR3 protein: CASSAGGIYNEQFF
D gene: .; CDR3 length: 14; J gene: TRBJ1-2; clone size: few; V gene: TRBV30; CDR3 DNA: TGTGCCTGGAGTGCCGGAACAGCCCCCTATGGCTACACCTTC; CDR3 protein: CAWSAGTAPYGYTF
D gene: TRBD1; CDR3 length: 14; J gene: TRBJ1-1; clone size: many; V gene: TRBV9; CDR3 DNA: TGTGCCAGCAGCACTCGACAGGGACGAACTGAAGCTTTCTTT; CDR3 protein: CASSTRQGRTEAFF
D gene: .; CDR3 length: 13; J gene: TRBJ2-7; clone size: .; V gene: TRBV20-1; CDR3 DNA: TGCAGTGCTGTAGGCCCTAGGGGCTACGAGCAGTACTTC; CDR3 protein: CSAVGPRGYEQYF
D gene: TRBD1; CDR3 length: 16; J gene: TRBJ2-1; clone size: .; V gene: TRBV4-2; CDR3 DNA: TGTGCCAGCAGCTCAAAGACAGGGAGCTCCTACAATGAGCAGTTCTTC; CDR3 protein: CASSSKTGSSYNEQFF
D gene: .; CDR3 length: 19; J gene: TRBJ1-6; clone size: .; V gene: TRBV4-1; CDR3 DNA: TGCGCCAGCAGCCCAGGGCCATTTACCGCTAGCTCCTATAATTCACCCCTCCACTTT; CDR3 protein: CASSPGPFTASSYNSPLHF
D gene: TRBD2; CDR3 length: 15; J gene: TRBJ2-1; clone size: .; V gene: TRBV9; CDR3 DNA: TGTGCCAGCAGCGCTCTAGCGGGACTGAACAATGAGCAGTTCTTC; CDR3 protein: CASSALAGLNNEQFF
D gene: .; CDR3 length: 14; J gene: TRBJ2-5; clone size: once; V gene: TRBV4-1; CDR3 DNA: TGCGCCAGCAGCCAAGATGCCCAGCAAGAGACCCAGTACTTC; CDR3 protein: CASSQDAQQETQYF
D gene: .; CDR3 length: 14; J gene: TRBJ2-1; clone size: .; V gene: TRBV7-2; CDR3 DNA: TGTGCCAGCAGCCTGACTAAATTGGTAAATGAGCAGTTCTTC; CDR3 protein: CASSLTKLVNEQFF
D gene: .; CDR3 length: 14; J gene: TRBJ1-1; clone size: .; V gene: TRBV6-5; CDR3 DNA: TGTGCCAGCAGTTACGGGGGGGGGGACACTGAAGCTTTCTTT; CDR3 protein: CASSYGGGDTEAFF
D gene: TRBD1; CDR3 length: 14; J gene: TRBJ1-5; clone size: .; V gene: TRBV20-1; CDR3 DNA: TGCAGTGCTAAAAATGACAGGGTTCATCAGCCCCAGCATTTT; CDR3 protein: CSAKNDRVHQPQHF
D gene: .; CDR3 length: 14; J gene: TRBJ2-7; clone size: .; V gene: TRBV7-9; CDR3 DNA: TGTGCCAGCAGCTTAGGCAGGAAATCCTACGAGCAGTACTTC; CDR3 protein: CASSLGRKSYEQYF
D gene: .; CDR3 length: 15; J gene: TRBJ2-3; clone size: .; V gene: TRBV5-5; CDR3 DNA: TGTGCCAGCAGCTTGCGGGGGTGGGAAACAGATACGCAGTATTTT; CDR3 protein: CASSLRGWETDTQYF
D gene: .; CDR3 length: 13; J gene: TRBJ2-7; clone size: once; V gene: TRBV15; CDR3 DNA: TGTGCCACCAGCAGAGATCTAGAAGGCGAGCAGTACTTC; CDR3 protein: CATSRDLEGEQYF
D gene: .; CDR3 length: 11; J gene: TRBJ2-1; clone size: .; V gene: TRBV7-8; CDR3 DNA: TGTGCCAGCACCATATTCTCTGAGCAGTTCTTC; CDR3 protein: CASTIFSEQFF
D gene: .; CDR3 length: 14; J gene: TRBJ1-2; clone size: .; V gene: TRBV20-1; CDR3 DNA: TGCAGTGCTATTTGGGTAGGACGTGGGGTTGGCTACACCTTC; CDR3 protein: CSAIWVGRGVGYTF
D gene: .; CDR3 length: 13; J gene: TRBJ1-2; clone size: few; V gene: TRBV7-2; CDR3 DNA: TGTGCCAGCAGCTCCCCCGCCTTCTATGGCTACACCTTC; CDR3 protein: CASSSPAFYGYTF
D gene: .; CDR3 length: 17; J gene: TRBJ2-5; clone size: few; V gene: TRBV4-2; CDR3 DNA: TGTGCCAGCAGCCAAGATCTGTCGCAAGGGCTCCAAGAGACCCAGTACTTC; CDR3 protein: CASSQDLSQGLQETQYF
D gene: .; CDR3 length: 16; J gene: TRBJ2-1; clone size: few; V gene: TRBV4-1; CDR3 DNA: TGCGCCAGCAGCCAAGCTAACATGGGCGGATACAATGAGCAGTTCTTC; CDR3 protein: CASSQANMGGYNEQFF
D gene: .; CDR3 length: 16; J gene: TRBJ2-3; clone size: .; V gene: TRBV28; CDR3 DNA: TGTGCCAGCAGTTTCAATGGCGCAGGGGGCACAGATACGCAGTATTTT; CDR3 protein: CASSFNGAGGTDTQYF
D gene: .; CDR3 length: 13; J gene: TRBJ2-5; clone size: few; V gene: TRBV20-1; CDR3 DNA: TGCAGTGCCCCGAGGGGGGGCCAAGAGACCCAGTACTTC; CDR3 protein: CSAPRGGQETQYF
D gene: .; CDR3 length: 12; J gene: TRBJ2-5; clone size: .; V gene: TRBV29-1; CDR3 DNA: TGCAGCGTCCTAATGGCAGAAGAGACCCAGTACTTC; CDR3 protein: CSVLMAEETQYF
D gene: .; CDR3 length: 14; J gene: TRBJ2-4; clone size: .; V gene: TRBV29-1; CDR3 DNA: TGCAGCGTGGGGGGGCACCTGGCCAAAAACATTCAGTACTTC; CDR3 protein: CSVGGHLAKNIQYF
D gene: .; CDR3 length: 13; J gene: TRBJ2-2; clone size: .; V gene: TRBV29-1; CDR3 DNA: TGCAGCGTAAAGTGGGCTGGCACCGGGGAGCTGTTTTTT; CDR3 protein: CSVKWAGTGELFF
D gene: .; CDR3 length: 16; J gene: TRBJ2-3; clone size: .; V gene: TRBV24-1; CDR3 DNA: TGTGCCACCAGTGATTTGGACACCTGCCCCCCAGATACGCAGTATTTT; CDR3 protein: CATSDLDTCPPDTQYF
D gene: .; CDR3 length: 16; J gene: TRBJ2-2; clone size: .; V gene: TRBV7-3; CDR3 DNA: TGTGCCAGCAGCTTAACTCGCCTATCGAACACCGGGGAGCTGTTTTTT; CDR3 protein: CASSLTRLSNTGELFF
D gene: .; CDR3 length: 13; J gene: TRBJ2-1; clone size: many; V gene: TRBV7-2; CDR3 DNA: TGTGCCAGCAGCTTACCTCCCTCTGATGAGCAGTTCTTC; CDR3 protein: CASSLPPSDEQFF
D gene: .; CDR3 length: 15; J gene: TRBJ1-1; clone size: .; V gene: TRBV7-2; CDR3 DNA: TGTGCCAGCAGCACGGGACCGCCTCTGAACGCTGAAGCTTTCTTT; CDR3 protein: CASSTGPPLNAEAFF
D gene: TRBD1; CDR3 length: 16; J gene: TRBJ2-1; clone size: .; V gene: TRBV7-2; CDR3 DNA: TGTGCCAGCAGCTCCCGACAGGGGGGATCCTACAATGAGCAGTTCTTC; CDR3 protein: CASSSRQGGSYNEQFF
D gene: TRBD1; CDR3 length: 14; J gene: TRBJ2-5; clone size: .; V gene: TRBV7-8; CDR3 DNA: TGTGCCAGCAGCGAGACAGGGAGTAGTGAGACCCAGTACTTC; CDR3 protein: CASSETGSSETQYF
D gene: .; CDR3 length: 14; J gene: TRBJ2-1; clone size: .; V gene: TRBV4-3; CDR3 DNA: TGCGCCAGCAGCCAAGAGTGGGATTTCAATGAGCAGTTCTTC; CDR3 protein: CASSQEWDFNEQFF
D gene: TRBD1; CDR3 length: 13; J gene: TRBJ1-2; clone size: few; V gene: TRBV28; CDR3 DNA: TGTGCCAGCAGTCTTATCCGGGACAGGCGCTACACCTTC; CDR3 protein: CASSLIRDRRYTF
D gene: TRBD1; CDR3 length: 14; J gene: TRBJ2-7; clone size: .; V gene: TRBV9; CDR3 DNA: TGTGCCAGCAACAAAGGGGGGACAGGGGAAGAGCAGTACTTC; CDR3 protein: CASNKGGTGEEQYF
D gene: .; CDR3 length: 11; J gene: TRBJ2-7; clone size: many; V gene: TRBV28; CDR3 DNA: TGTGCCAGCAGTTCGGCAGTTGTGCAGTACTTC; CDR3 protein: CASSSAVVQYF
D gene: TRBD1; CDR3 length: 14; J gene: TRBJ2-7; clone size: .; V gene: TRBV4-1; CDR3 DNA: TGCGCCAGCAGCCGGGACAGGGTAGCCCACGAGCAGTACTTC; CDR3 protein: CASSRDRVAHEQYF
D gene: .; CDR3 length: 13; J gene: TRBJ2-7; clone size: few; V gene: TRBV28; CDR3 DNA: TGTGCCAGCTCCGGGCCCTTAGCCTACGAGCAGTACTTC; CDR3 protein: CASSGPLAYEQYF
D gene: TRBD1; CDR3 length: 17; J gene: TRBJ1-1; clone size: .; V gene: TRBV4-1; CDR3 DNA: TGCGCCAGCAGCCAGGAATCTATGGGACAGGCAAACACTGAAGCTTTCTTT; CDR3 protein: CASSQESMGQANTEAFF
D gene: .; CDR3 length: 13; J gene: TRBJ1-2; clone size: .; V gene: TRBV5-6; CDR3 DNA: TGTGCCAGTAGCCATCGTAGGACCTATGGCTACACCTTC; CDR3 protein: CASSHRRTYGYTF
D gene: .; CDR3 length: 15; J gene: TRBJ2-2; clone size: few; V gene: TRBV7-2; CDR3 DNA: TGTGCCAGCAGCTTGTTGACAGCGAACACCGGGGAGCTGTTTTTT; CDR3 protein: CASSLLTANTGELFF
D gene: TRBD2; CDR3 length: 17; J gene: TRBJ2-1; clone size: few; V gene: TRBV7-6; CDR3 DNA: TGTGCCAGCAGCCCGGGAGGGGGACTAGCGGGTTACAATGAGCAGTTCTTC; CDR3 protein: CASSPGGGLAGYNEQFF
D gene: TRBD2; CDR3 length: 17; J gene: TRBJ2-1; clone size: .; V gene: TRBV27; CDR3 DNA: TGTGCCAGCAGTCGTACCCGGGGGGGCCTCTTTGTCAATGAGCAGTTCTTC; CDR3 protein: CASSRTRGGLFVNEQFF
D gene: TRBD1; CDR3 length: 13; J gene: TRBJ2-4; clone size: .; V gene: TRBV29-1; CDR3 DNA: TGCAGCGCCGAAGGACAGGGGGGAAACATTCAGTACTTC; CDR3 protein: CSAEGQGGNIQYF
D gene: .; CDR3 length: 16; J gene: TRBJ1-3; clone size: .; V gene: TRBV6-2/TRBV6-3; CDR3 DNA: TGTGCCAGCAGAACCCCCGACAGAGCCTCTGGAAACACCATATATTTT; CDR3 protein: CASRTPDRASGNTIYF
D gene: TRBD1; CDR3 length: 17; J gene: TRBJ2-2; clone size: .; V gene: TRBV9; CDR3 DNA: TGTGCCAGCAGCGTAGGTGAGGGGGACAGCCGAACCGGGGAGCTGTTTTTT; CDR3 protein: CASSVGEGDSRTGELFF
D gene: TRBD2; CDR3 length: 15; J gene: TRBJ2-3; clone size: .; V gene: TRBV5-5; CDR3 DNA: TGTGCCAGCATCCTAGCGGGGATCGGCACAGATACGCAGTATTTT; CDR3 protein: CASILAGIGTDTQYF
D gene: .; CDR3 length: 13; J gene: TRBJ1-4; clone size: .; V gene: TRBV10-3; CDR3 DNA: TGTGCCATCAGCTACTTGGAGGATGAAAAACTGTTTTTT; CDR3 protein: CAISYLEDEKLFF
D gene: TRBD1; CDR3 length: 15; J gene: TRBJ2-5; clone size: .; V gene: TRBV6-2/TRBV6-3; CDR3 DNA: TGTGCCAGCAGTGAGACAGGGGCGTACCAAGAGACCCAGTACTTC; CDR3 protein: CASSETGAYQETQYF
D gene: .; CDR3 length: 16; J gene: TRBJ2-5; clone size: .; V gene: TRBV7-9; CDR3 DNA: TGTGCCAGCAGCTTACGAGGGCAGCTCCTACAAGAGACCCAGTACTTC; CDR3 protein: CASSLRGQLLQETQYF
D gene: TRBD2; CDR3 length: 19; J gene: TRBJ2-7; clone size: .; V gene: TRBV7-6; CDR3 DNA: TGTGCCAGCAGCTTAGAACCTTTCTGGACTAGCGGCTCTCCCTACGAGCAGTACTTC; CDR3 protein: CASSLEPFWTSGSPYEQYF
D gene: TRBD2; CDR3 length: 16; J gene: TRBJ2-7; clone size: few; V gene: TRBV20-1; CDR3 DNA: TGCAGTGCTAGCGGACTAGCGGGGGCCTACTCCTACGAGCAGTACTTC; CDR3 protein: CSASGLAGAYSYEQYF
D gene: TRBD2; CDR3 length: 15; J gene: TRBJ2-1; clone size: .; V gene: TRBV7-9; CDR3 DNA: TGTGCCAGCAGCTTTTACGGGACTAGATTCCGCGAGCAGTTCTTC; CDR3 protein: CASSFYGTRFREQFF
D gene: .; CDR3 length: 12; J gene: TRBJ1-5; clone size: .; V gene: TRBV29-1; CDR3 DNA: TGCAGCGCTTGGGACGGAGGTCAGCCCCAGCATTTT; CDR3 protein: CSAWDGGQPQHF
D gene: TRBD2; CDR3 length: 14; J gene: TRBJ2-5; clone size: few; V gene: TRBV20-1; CDR3 DNA: TGCAGTGCTCTAGAGTTAGCGGGGGAAGAGACCCAGTACTTC; CDR3 protein: CSALELAGEETQYF
D gene: .; CDR3 length: 16; J gene: TRBJ2-1; clone size: few; V gene: TRBV7-9; CDR3 DNA: TGTGCCAGCAGCTCGAACGGGGTGGCCTCCTACAATGAGCAGTTCTTC; CDR3 protein: CASSSNGVASYNEQFF
D gene: .; CDR3 length: 15; J gene: TRBJ2-7; clone size: few; V gene: TRBV5-1; CDR3 DNA: TGCGCCAGCAGCTGGGACCGGGCCCCAGGAGGCGAGCAGTACTTC; CDR3 protein: CASSWDRAPGGEQYF
D gene: .; CDR3 length: 16; J gene: TRBJ1-5; clone size: many; V gene: TRBV4-1; CDR3 DNA: TGCGCCAGCAGCCTTACCATTACCAGGGGCAATCAGCCCCAGCATTTT; CDR3 protein: CASSLTITRGNQPQHF